This is a list of T cell receptor beta chains from one sample in a study of CD8 T cells in ankylosing spondylitis. TCRdb re-derived calls from the 5' RACE reads in MiXCR, one entry per CDR3 protein. The sample consists of 400,000 to 450,000 distinct CDR3 sequences, roughly a sixth of them appearing once. The specimen sequenced was blood, either unsorted or a sorted T cell fraction (not recorded which). These receptors all come from a male donor with ankylosing spondylitis. CDR3s include the opening cysteine and the closing phenylalanine or tryptophan. The order of the fields is V gene, J gene, CDR3 length, D gene, clone size, CDR3 DNA, CDR3 protein. D genes are given only for firm matches. Size is omitted from some rows. Given values are once, few, many or a class for expanded clones.

V gene: TRBV2
J gene: TRBJ1-1
CDR3 length: 13
D gene: NA
clone size: few
CDR3 DNA: TGTGCCAGCCAGACAGAGCTGAACACTGAAGCTTTCTTT
CDR3 protein: CASQTELNTEAFF

V gene: TRBV7-7
J gene: TRBJ2-2
CDR3 length: 13
D gene: TRBD1
clone size: few
CDR3 DNA: TGTGCTTTTCGGACAGGACCCACCGGGGAGCTGTTTTTT
CDR3 protein: CAFRTGPTGELFF

V gene: TRBV5-1
J gene: TRBJ1-5
CDR3 length: 14
D gene: NA
clone size: NA
CDR3 DNA: TGCGCCAGCAGCTTAGATTCGGGAGGTCAGCCCCAGCATTTT
CDR3 protein: CASSLDSGGQPQHF

V gene: TRBV6-5
J gene: TRBJ2-4
CDR3 length: 17
D gene: NA
clone size: NA
CDR3 DNA: TGTGCCAGCAGTTACCAATACACCCGGGACCTAAAAAACATTCAGTACTTC
CDR3 protein: CASSYQYTRDLKNIQYF

V gene: TRBV7-8
J gene: TRBJ2-5
CDR3 length: 18
D gene: TRBD2
clone size: once
CDR3 DNA: TGTGCCAGCAGCCCCGCCCTACTAGCGGGGGGGCCCCAAGAGACCCAGTACTTC
CDR3 protein: CASSPALLAGGPQETQYF

V gene: TRBV7-6
J gene: TRBJ1-1
CDR3 length: 12
D gene: NA
clone size: NA
CDR3 DNA: TGTGCCAGCAGCTTAGCTTACGGTGAAGCTTTCTTT
CDR3 protein: CASSLAYGEAFF

V gene: TRBV7-9
J gene: TRBJ2-2
CDR3 length: 17
D gene: NA
clone size: NA
CDR3 DNA: TGTGCCAGCATCAAAGATAAGACGGCCGGGTCCACCGGGGAGCTGTTTTTT
CDR3 protein: CASIKDKTAGSTGELFF

V gene: TRBV5-1
J gene: TRBJ2-2
CDR3 length: 16
D gene: TRBD2
clone size: NA
CDR3 DNA: TGCGCCAGCAGGCTAGCGGGGGCCTCGAACACCGGGGAGCTGTTTTTT
CDR3 protein: CASRLAGASNTGELFF

V gene: TRBV27
J gene: TRBJ1-1
CDR3 length: 16
D gene: NA
clone size: few
CDR3 DNA: TGTGCCAGCTCCTCGCCTGGGAGTCCCAAACAGACTGAAGCTTTCTTT
CDR3 protein: CASSSPGSPKQTEAFF

V gene: TRBV12-3/TRBV12-4
J gene: TRBJ2-1
CDR3 length: 15
D gene: NA
clone size: many
CDR3 DNA: TGTGCCAGCAGCCTTGACAGGAGCTCCTACAATGAGCAGTTCTTC
CDR3 protein: CASSLDRSSYNEQFF

V gene: TRBV2
J gene: TRBJ1-3
CDR3 length: 11
D gene: NA
clone size: NA
CDR3 DNA: TGTGCCAGCAGTCAGCTAGGCACCATATATTTT
CDR3 protein: CASSQLGTIYF

V gene: TRBV2
J gene: TRBJ2-7
CDR3 length: 14
D gene: NA
clone size: NA
CDR3 DNA: TGTGCCAGCAGTGAGGTACGACAAGCCTACGAGCAGTACTTC
CDR3 protein: CASSEVRQAYEQYF

V gene: TRBV24-1
J gene: TRBJ2-1
CDR3 length: 12
D gene: NA
clone size: few
CDR3 DNA: TGTGCCACCAGTGGTCAGGACAATGAGCAGTTCTTC
CDR3 protein: CATSGQDNEQFF

V gene: TRBV28
J gene: TRBJ2-7
CDR3 length: 14
D gene: TRBD1
clone size: few
CDR3 DNA: TGTGCCAGCAACGACAGGGGGTTCTTTTACGAGCAGTACTTC
CDR3 protein: CASNDRGFFYEQYF

V gene: TRBV11-2
J gene: TRBJ2-1
CDR3 length: 13
D gene: TRBD1
clone size: few
CDR3 DNA: TGTGCCAGCAGCCCAGACAGGGTGCCACCTCAGTTCTTC
CDR3 protein: CASSPDRVPPQFF

V gene: TRBV11-2
J gene: TRBJ2-7
CDR3 length: 16
D gene: TRBD2
clone size: NA
CDR3 DNA: TGTGCCAGCAGCTTTCTCGGGACTAGCGGTACCTACGAGCAGTACTTC
CDR3 protein: CASSFLGTSGTYEQYF

V gene: TRBV12-3/TRBV12-4
J gene: TRBJ1-6
CDR3 length: 14
D gene: NA
clone size: few
CDR3 DNA: TGTGCCAGCAGCCTCGGGGCCTCAGGGGTACCCCTCCACTTT
CDR3 protein: CASSLGASGVPLHF

V gene: TRBV20-1
J gene: TRBJ2-1
CDR3 length: 16
D gene: TRBD2
clone size: many
CDR3 DNA: TGCAGTGCTAGAGTAGCCAGCGGGAGGTCCTACAATGAGCAGTTCTTC
CDR3 protein: CSARVASGRSYNEQFF

V gene: TRBV2
J gene: TRBJ1-1
CDR3 length: 14
D gene: NA
clone size: few
CDR3 DNA: TGTGCCACCCACAGGGCTGGTGGTGCCACTGAAGCTTTCTTT
CDR3 protein: CATHRAGGATEAFF

V gene: TRBV20-1
J gene: TRBJ2-2
CDR3 length: 15
D gene: NA
clone size: many
CDR3 DNA: TGCAGTGCTAGAGAAGGGGGTCTGAACACCGGGGAGCTGTTTTTT
CDR3 protein: CSAREGGLNTGELFF